This T cell receptor beta chain came from a study of T cells in Graves' hyperthyroidism and ophthalmopathy. Whole-study context: Before treatment of any kind, peripheral blood was taken at initial diagnosis.

Germline V lookup: CDR1 SGHTA, CDR2 FQGNSA. The length of the CDR3 is 13 residues. With V trimmed by 6 bases and J by 10 bases, 8 bases remained unmatched. On this clonotype itself: This may stem from a read error, because a much larger clone lies one nucleotide away.

The study left out patients who had uncontrolled infection, other autoimmune disease, pregnancy or lactation. This sample holds PBMCs from approximately 10 ml fresh peripheral blood. Amplified regions were TCR beta CDR3 sequences from RNA transcripts. The TCR CDR3 was amplified in a first-round RT-PCR using the HTBI primer set. TCRdb reprocessed the multiplex PCR reads via MiXCR and lists one record per CDR3 protein. Here the sample spans around 500,000 distinct CDR3 sequences, less than 25% being singletons. The sequence was obtained from a woman between 65 and 79 years old with Graves' ophthalmopathy. Material: blood. V gene TRBV7-2 combines with J gene TRBJ2-3; TRBD2 matches at 9 bases. CDR3: CASSSLREGAQYF. CDR3 DNA: TGTGCCAGCAGTTCCCTGCGGGAGGGAGCGCAGTATTTT.